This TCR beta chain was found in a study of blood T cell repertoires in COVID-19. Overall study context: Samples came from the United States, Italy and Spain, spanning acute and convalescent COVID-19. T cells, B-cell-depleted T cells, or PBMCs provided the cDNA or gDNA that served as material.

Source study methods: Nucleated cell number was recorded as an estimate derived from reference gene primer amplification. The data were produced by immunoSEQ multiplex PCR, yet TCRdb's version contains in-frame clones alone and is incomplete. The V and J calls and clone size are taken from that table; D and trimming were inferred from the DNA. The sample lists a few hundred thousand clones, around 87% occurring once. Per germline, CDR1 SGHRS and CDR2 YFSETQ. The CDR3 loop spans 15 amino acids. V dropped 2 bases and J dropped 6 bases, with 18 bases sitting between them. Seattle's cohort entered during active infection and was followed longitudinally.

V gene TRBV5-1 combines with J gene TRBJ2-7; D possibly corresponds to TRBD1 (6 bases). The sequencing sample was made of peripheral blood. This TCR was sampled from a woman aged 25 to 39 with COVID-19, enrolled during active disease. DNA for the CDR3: TGCGCCAGCAGCTTTCAGGGGAAGGTTACGTCCGAGCAGTACTTC. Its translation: CASSFQGKVTSEQYF.